The 32 T cell receptor beta chains given below trace back to one sample, sequenced in a study of CD8+CD57+ T cells in acquired aplastic anemia. For sequencing, patients were chosen who had shown expansion of CD8+CD57+ cells by flow cytometry. The use of genomic DNA as template underpinned the TCR beta VDJ and CDR3 profiling. TCRdb ran MiXCR on the reads and lists one entry per CDR3 protein. This repertoire shows around 430,000 distinct CDR3 sequences, approximately 32% found once; its top ten account for 0.7% to 1%. The sample comprised sorted CD4+, CD8+, or CD8+CD57+ T cells (not recorded which) from PBMCs. These receptors were obtained from a human donor with aplastic anemia.

V gene TRBV29-1 combines with J gene TRBJ1-1; tentative D call: TRBD1 (5 bases). CDR1 is SQVTM and CDR2 is ANQGSEA in the germline V gene. The V and J ends lost 4 bases and 2 bases respectively, with 11 bases between them. CDR3 length: 13 residues. The CDR3 region is CSVVGEGNTEAFF. The CDR3 coding sequence is TGCAGCGTTGTGGGGGAAGGAAACACTGAAGCTTTCTTT.

J is TRBJ1-2 and V is TRBV10-3, with a weak D call TRBD1 (6 bases). In germline, CDR1 is ENHRY, CDR2 SYGVKD. The CDR3 runs 15 residues. V shed 4 bases and J shed 4 bases, with 16 bases lying between them. The CDR3 sequence is CAISVRDRGSYGYTF. The CDR3 bases are TGTGCCATCAGTGTAAGGGATAGGGGGAGCTATGGCTACACCTTC.

This clonotype was seen only a few times. The rearrangement joins TRBV6-1 to TRBJ1-5, with D uncertain. Trimming took 8 bases from V and 3 from J, leaving 11 bases between them. Germline-derived CDR1 and CDR2 are MNHNS and SASEGT. The CDR3 spans 13 residues. CDR3: CASVPGYNQPQHF. The CDR3 coding sequence is TGTGCCAGCGTTCCGGGATACAATCAGCCCCAGCATTTT.

This clonotype was detected only a few times. V usage is TRBV19 and J usage is TRBJ2-1; 11 bases align to TRBD2. The trim removed 2 bases at V and 9 bases at J, leaving 15 bases unmatched. CDR3 length equals 18 residues. Germline CDR1 and CDR2: LNHDA and SQIVND (reference sequence). In DNA form, the CDR3 reads TGTGCCAGTAGTATACTCGCAGGGGTAGCGGGGGGGCTTGCTGAGCAGTTCTTC. This gives the protein CASSILAGVAGGLAEQFF.

The chain uses TRBV20-1 and TRBJ2-3; 8 bases match TRBD2. CDR3 length: 17 residues. Germline V gene lookup returns CDR1 DFQATT and CDR2 SNEGSKA (reference sequence). Trimming cost V 3 bases and J 0 bases; bases outside gene matches: 11. In nucleotides, the CDR3 is TGCAGTGCTAGTGGCCAGGGACTAGACCTTAGCACAGATACGCAGTATTTT. Translated: CSASGQGLDLSTDTQYF.

This clonotype has only a few counts. Germline is not matched at one junction end, which may reflect a read error. This rearrangement joins TRBV24-1 to TRBJ2-7; 9 bases fit TRBD1. The CDR3 is made up of 14 amino acids. CDR1 KGHDR and CDR2 SFDVKD come from the germline V gene. The CDR3 reads CASSTRQGGREQYF. CDR3 sequence (DNA): TGTGCCAGCAGTACCAGACAGGGGGGGCGCGAGCAGTACTTC.

V gene TRBV20-1 combines with J gene TRBJ2-7; possible D gene TRBD2, 6 bases. V lost 1 base and J lost 6, with 13 bases in between. This CDR3 is 13 amino acids long. Per germline, CDR1 DFQATT and CDR2 SNEGSKA (reference sequence). Here the CDR3 reads CSARGPGTGEQYV. Here the CDR3 DNA reads TGCAGTGCTAGAGGCCCTGGGACTGGCGAGCAGTACGTC.

Concerning this clonotype: A much larger clone differs from this one at a single base, so this may be a read error. This rearrangement joins TRBV29-1 to TRBJ2-5; D might be TRBD1 (6 bases). The CDR3 has 15 amino acids. Trimming shortened V by 5 bases and J by 2 bases, and 18 bases separated the two germline ends. Per the germline V gene, CDR1 is SQVTM and CDR2 is ANQGSEA. Here the CDR3 reads CSVFGRHRAQETQYF. For the CDR3, the DNA is TGCAGCGTTTTTGGACGTCACAGGGCACAAGAGACCCAGTACTTC.

J is TRBJ2-2 and V is TRBV15, with 14 bases identical to TRBD2. The CDR3 consists of 18 residues. CDR1 and CDR2 (germline): LNHNV, YYDKDF (reference sequence). V lost 8 bases and J lost 6; bases outside the gene matches: 14. The CDR3: CATRLPGLAGVASGELFF. For the CDR3, the DNA is TGTGCCACCCGCCTACCGGGACTAGCGGGAGTAGCGTCCGGGGAGCTGTTTTTT. Combining the CDR3 with reference TRBV15 and TRBJ2-2 gives the whole variable domain DAMVIQNPRYQVTQFGKPVTLSCSQTLNHNVMYWYQQKSSQAPKLLFHYYDKDFNNEADTPDNFQSRRPNTSFCFLDIRSPGLGDTAMYLCATRLPGLAGVASGELFFGEGSRLTVL.

This clonotype appeared a few times. The chain joins TRBV2 to TRBJ1-4, with D perhaps matching TRBD1 (6 bases). V was clipped by 8 bases and J by 8 bases, with 12 bases between them. The CDR3 is 12 residues long. Germline V gene sequence: CDR1 SNHLY, CDR2 FYNNEI. This CDR3 is CASEQGREKLFF. CDR3 nucleotide sequence: TGTGCCAGCGAACAGGGTCGAGAAAAACTGTTTTTT.

V is TRBV29-1 and J is TRBJ1-2; 12 nucleotides line up with TRBD1. There are 16 residues in the CDR3. V lost 3 bases and J lost 6; bases outside the gene matches: 11. In germline, CDR1 is SQVTM, CDR2 ANQGSEA. CDR3 sequence (DNA): TGCAGCGTTGATGCTTTCCGGGACAGGGGGCCTAATGGCTACACCTTC. This encodes CSVDAFRDRGPNGYTF.

On this clonotype itself: A read error may be the cause here, since a much bigger clone is one base away. The genes are TRBV10-1 and TRBJ2-1; 7 bases align to TRBD1. The germline gives CDR1 WNHNN, CDR2 SYGVQD (reference sequence). CDR3 length equals 14 residues. The CDR3 sequence: CAGSESPGGVEQFF. The CDR3 DNA sequence: TGCGCCGGCAGTGAGTCCCCAGGGGGTGTTGAGCAGTTCTTC.

The chain combines TRBV5-6 with TRBJ2-7; 8 bases map to TRBD1. Trimming at V came to 10 bases and at J to 4 bases, leaving 16 bases not matched to a gene. The V gene's germline CDR1 is SGHDT and CDR2 YYEEEE. The CDR3 extends over 15 amino acids. CDR3 region: CAWSGQTGGLYEQYF. The DNA of the CDR3 is TGTGCCTGGAGTGGCCAAACAGGGGGGCTTTACGAGCAGTACTTC.

V gene TRBV24-1 combines with J gene TRBJ2-3; the D gene is possibly TRBD1 (5 bases). The length of the CDR3 is 13 residues. CDR1 is KGHDR, CDR2 SFDVKD, per germline. V was trimmed by 9 bases and J by 11 bases, leaving 20 bases between them. CDR3 in amino acids: CATRQGSYNEQYF. CDR3 sequence (DNA): TGTGCCACCCGCCAGGGCTCCTACAATGAGCAGTATTTT.

This clonotype came up many times. The J gene is TRBJ1-2, the V gene TRBV20-1; D is ambiguous. Germline V gene data show CDR1 as DFQATT and CDR2 as SNEGSKA (reference sequence). Trimming cost V 0 bases and J 0 bases, with 11 bases left between them. This CDR3 is built from 15 residues. CDR3 amino acids: CSARDGREANYGYTF. As DNA, the CDR3 is TGCAGTGCTAGAGATGGGAGGGAGGCTAACTATGGCTACACCTTC.

This clonotype was seen a handful of times. The chain recombines TRBV2 with TRBJ2-5; maybe TRBD1 (7 bases). The CDR3 covers 14 residues. Germline V gene sequence: CDR1 SNHLY, CDR2 FYNNEI. V lost 5 bases and J lost 7, with 17 bases in between. In DNA, the CDR3 is TGTGCCAGCAGTTATAGGAGGGGGCAGGGGACCCAGTACTTC. It codes for CASSYRRGQGTQYF. Complete variable domain (other parts from reference TRBV2 and TRBJ2-5): EPEVTQTPSHQVTQMGQEVILRCVPISNHLYFYWYRQILGQKVEFLVSFYNNEISEKSEIFDDQFSVERPDGSNFTLKIRSTKLEDSAMYFCASSYRRGQGTQYFGPGTRLLVL.

The chain uses TRBV19 and TRBJ1-6, with a tentative D call TRBD1 (6 bases). The germline V gene encodes CDR1 LNHDA and CDR2 SQIVND (reference sequence). Deletions cut 7 bases from V and 0 bases from J, with 19 bases between. CDR3 length: 18 residues. The chain's CDR3 is CASTQRGTFDSYNSPLHF. In nucleotides, the CDR3 is TGTGCCAGTACCCAACGTGGGACATTTGACTCCTATAATTCACCCCTCCACTTT.

The rearrangement links TRBV12-5 to TRBJ1-1; D gene unclear. Trimming took off 2 bases at V and 2 bases at J, with 9 bases between the two ends. The CDR3 length is 14 residues. CDR1 is LGHNT and CDR2 is FRNRAP in the germline V gene. The CDR3 loop is CASGLSGANTEAFF. The CDR3 nucleotides read TGTGCTAGTGGTTTGTCGGGAGCTAACACTGAAGCTTTCTTT.

This clonotype was seen a handful of times. The chain joins TRBV2 to TRBJ1-5; the match to TRBD1 covers 8 bases. The germline V gene encodes CDR1 SNHLY and CDR2 FYNNEI. V lost 10 bases and J lost 1; bases outside the gene matches: 6. The CDR3 sequence is 14 residues long. The CDR3 protein is CATADRGSNQPQHF. The CDR3 DNA is TGTGCCACCGCAGACAGGGGAAGCAATCAGCCCCAGCATTTT.

V usage is TRBV2 and J usage is TRBJ2-5, with TRBD1 matching 9 bases. Trimming cost V 6 bases and J 4 bases; bases outside gene matches: 6. Germline V gene data show CDR1 as SNHLY and CDR2 as FYNNEI. The CDR3 is 14 residues long. The CDR3 sequence is CASSPRDRAETQYF. CDR3 DNA: TGTGCCAGCAGCCCCCGGGACAGGGCAGAGACCCAGTACTTC. Filled out from reference TRBV2 and TRBJ2-5, the complete variable domain reads EPEVTQTPSHQVTQMGQEVILRCVPISNHLYFYWYRQILGQKVEFLVSFYNNEISEKSEIFDDQFSVERPDGSNFTLKIRSTKLEDSAMYFCASSPRDRAETQYFGPGTRLLVL.

This clonotype was observed at least ten times. Sequence at one end of the junction differs from germline and may be a read error. This chain links TRBV7-7 with TRBJ2-7, with TRBD1 matching over 7 bases. CDR1 and CDR2 from the germline V gene are SSHAT and FNYEAQ (reference sequence). The CDR3 contains 16 residues. CDR3 in amino acids: CASSLHTELGQVEQYF. In DNA, the CDR3 is TGTGCTAGCAGCTTGCACACTGAACTAGGACAGGTCGAGCAGTACTTC.

This rearrangement joins TRBV6-1 to TRBJ2-1, with 16 bases that match TRBD2. Trimming cost V 5 bases and J 14 bases; bases outside gene matches: 12. Germline CDR1 is MNHNS and CDR2 is SASEGT. The CDR3 has 16 residues. The CDR3 DNA sequence: TGTGCCAGCAGTCCCTGGGGACTAGCGGGGGGGTATGGTGAGTTCTTC. Protein sequence: CASSPWGLAGGYGEFF.

This chain uses TRBV7-9 with TRBJ2-1, with D possibly matching TRBD2 (6 bases). The germline CDR1 and CDR2 sequences are SEHNR and FQNEAQ (reference sequence). V was trimmed by 5 bases and J by 2 bases, leaving 10 bases between them. The CDR3 totals 14 residues. The CDR3 is CASSPRTTYNEQFF. The CDR3, as DNA: TGTGCCAGCAGCCCTCGGACTACCTACAATGAGCAGTTCTTC.

The sample holds many counts of this clonotype. The V and J genes are TRBV6-5 and TRBJ2-7; D not resolved. This CDR3 contains 12 residues. Looked up from germline, CDR1 is MNHEY and CDR2 is SVGAGI. V was shortened by 6 bases and J by 2 bases, with 8 bases between the two germline ends. The CDR3 reads CASSPWAYEQYF. CDR3 DNA: TGTGCCAGCAGCCCCTGGGCCTACGAGCAGTACTTC.

This clonotype was counted many times. The chain uses TRBV7-8 and TRBJ1-2; possibly TRBD1 for D (6 bases). The CDR3 totals 15 residues. Per germline, CDR1 SGHVS and CDR2 FQNEAQ. V was shortened by 3 bases and J by 1 base, with 12 bases between the two germline ends. CDR3 loop: CASSLSVGGNYGYTF. The CDR3 region has the DNA TGTGCCAGCAGCTTGTCAGTAGGGGGTAACTATGGCTACACCTTC.

DNA of the CDR3: TGTGCCAGCAGCGTAGCACAGGGAAACACTGAAGGGCTGTTCGGGGAGCTGTTTTTT. This codes for CASSVAQGNTEGLFGELFF. This rearrangement joins TRBV2 to TRBJ2-2, with a tentative D call TRBD1 (6 bases). Trimming removed 6 bases from V and 7 bases from J, with 30 bases in between. Germline V gene sequence: CDR1 SNHLY, CDR2 FYNNEI. This CDR3 is built from 19 residues.

This clonotype was recorded at least ten times. DNA of the CDR3: TGTGCCAGCACTGACGGAAATCAGCCCCAGCATTTT. Residues: CASTDGNQPQHF. The chain joins TRBV12-3 or TRBV12-4 to TRBJ1-5, with D unclear. The CDR3 sequence is 12 residues long. Trimming cost V 7 bases and J 4 bases, with 8 bases left between them.

V usage is TRBV29-1 and J usage is TRBJ2-2; D is perhaps TRBD1 (5 bases). The CDR3 has 14 amino acids. Trimming took 0 bases from V and 8 from J, leaving 13 bases between them. Germline values: CDR1 SQVTM, CDR2 ANQGSEA. The CDR3 loop is CSVEDPRTPGELFF. CDR3 DNA: TGCAGCGTTGAAGATCCGAGGACACCAGGGGAGCTGTTTTTT.

This clonotype was found many times. This chain joins TRBV29-1 and TRBJ1-1; D is possibly TRBD1 (6 bases). CDR1 and CDR2 from the germline V gene are SQVTM and ANQGSEA. There are 13 residues in the CDR3. The V gene lost 3 bases and the J gene lost 6 bases, with 14 bases spanning the gap. The CDR3 DNA follows: TGCAGCGTTGAGCGGTTTGGGGGGCCTGAAGCTTTCTTT. Translating it yields CSVERFGGPEAFF.

This clonotype showed up just a few times. The chain employs TRBV12-3 or TRBV12-4 and TRBJ1-2; 7 bases fit TRBD1. Trimming took 1 base from V and 9 from J; bases not matched to a gene: 14. CDR3 length: 16 amino acids. The chain's CDR3 is CASSLDPGGRRGSYTF. The CDR3 DNA reads as TGTGCCAGCAGTTTAGATCCAGGGGGACGCCGGGGGAGCTACACCTTC.

With respect to this clonotype: A much larger clone sits a single nucleotide away, making a read error possible. This sequence joins TRBV7-3 and TRBJ2-7; D gene uncertain. CDR1 is SGHTA and CDR2 is FQGTGA in the germline V gene. V shed 3 bases and J shed 3 bases, with 9 bases lying between them. The length of the CDR3 is 13 residues. The CDR3 DNA reads as TGTGCCAGCAGCTTCGGCGGAAACTACGAGCAGTACTTC. Translating it yields CASSFGGNYEQYF.

Notes on this clonotype: A much larger clone differs by one base, so this may be a read error. This chain links TRBV20-1 with TRBJ1-5; weak D call: TRBD1 (6 bases). This CDR3 spans 14 amino acids. Germline CDR1 and CDR2: DFQATT and SNEGSKA (reference sequence). The CDR3, as DNA: TGCGGTGCCAGGGGCCACCAACTTTATCAGCCCCAGCATTTT. Protein sequence: CGARGHQLYQPQHF.